This entry lists 17 T cell receptor beta chains sequenced from one sample in a study of PD-1 blockade in classical Hodgkin lymphoma. Only in-frame clones appear in the TCRdb table, and some are missing; sequencing was by immunoSEQ multiplex PCR. The sample shows several thousand clones, about 60% of them seen only once. Time point defined: cycle 4 day 1 (C4D1), after six to seven weeks of nivolumab. There was relapse after autologous stem cell transplantation in every patient, and there was variation in brentuximab vedotin exposure. Investigators obtained CD8+ T cells from thawed PBMCs by magnetic negative selection. Sequenced material: CD8+ T cells from blood, taken before the fourth cycle of nivolumab. The source of these receptors is a human donor with classical Hodgkin lymphoma.

The chain uses TRBV29-1 and TRBJ2-7; 11 bases match TRBD2. Losses at the gene ends were 6 bases for V and 4 bases for J; bases not matched to a gene: 5. CDR1 and CDR2 (germline): SQVTM, ANQGSEA. The CDR3 has 13 residues. CDR3 amino acids: CSVSGLAVYEQYF. DNA of the CDR3: TGCAGCGTCTCGGGACTAGCGGTTTACGAGCAGTACTTC.

The V gene is TRBV28, the J gene TRBJ2-1, with 12 nucleotides matching TRBD2. The CDR3 runs 16 residues. After removal of 5 bases from V and 2 bases from J, the junction contained 4 bases not matched to a gene. CDR1 MDHEN and CDR2 SYDVKM come from the germline V gene. For the CDR3, the DNA is TGTGCCAGCAGTATTTGGACTAGCGGGGCCTACAATGAGCAGTTCTTC. Translated: CASSIWTSGAYNEQFF. Full variable domain (remainder filled in from reference TRBV28 and TRBJ2-1): DVKVTQSSRYLVKRTGEKVFLECVQDMDHENMFWYRQDPGLGLRLIYFSYDVKMKEKGDIPEGYSVSREKKERFSLILESASTNQTSMYLCASSIWTSGAYNEQFFGPGTRLTVL.

The CDR3 loop is CASSLNPVGGSSYNEQFF. DNA of the CDR3: TGTGCCAGCAGCTTAAATCCCGTGGGGGGGAGCTCCTACAATGAGCAGTTCTTC. The chain is built from TRBV7-9 and TRBJ2-1; 7 bases map to TRBD2. CDR1 SEHNR and CDR2 FQNEAQ come from the germline V gene (reference sequence). Germline trimming cut 2 bases from V and 0 bases from J; bases unmatched to any gene: 10. The CDR3 is 18 residues long.

The genes are TRBV5-1 and TRBJ1-2; the match to TRBD1 covers 8 bases. The CDR3 totals 14 residues. V was pared by 4 bases and J by 2 bases, with 4 bases of the junction left unmatched. Germline CDR1 is SGHRS and CDR2 is YFSETQ. The CDR3 loop reads CASSEGQANYGYTF. As DNA, the CDR3 is TGCGCCAGCAGCGAGGGACAGGCCAACTATGGCTACACCTTC.

The genes are TRBV28 and TRBJ1-2; tentative D call: TRBD1 (6 bases). Trimming pared 4 bases from V and 1 base from J, leaving 10 bases between. The CDR3 totals 14 residues. The V gene's germline CDR1 is MDHEN and CDR2 SYDVKM. The CDR3 bases are TGTGCCAGCAGTTGGACAGAAATTAACTATGGCTACACCTTC. This translates into CASSWTEINYGYTF.

The V call is TRBV28, the J call TRBJ1-5; TRBD1 agrees at 7 bases. CDR1 MDHEN and CDR2 SYDVKM come from the germline V gene. V shed 1 base, J shed 2 bases, and the junction held 11 bases outside the gene matches. The CDR3 is 18 amino acids. CDR3 DNA: TGTGCCAGCAGTTTATACACAGGGGACGTCTTCGGCAATCAGCCCCAGCATTTT. It codes for CASSLYTGDVFGNQPQHF. Looking up the rest from reference TRBV28 and TRBJ1-5 gives the full variable domain: DVKVTQSSRYLVKRTGEKVFLECVQDMDHENMFWYRQDPGLGLRLIYFSYDVKMKEKGDIPEGYSVSREKKERFSLILESASTNQTSMYLCASSLYTGDVFGNQPQHFGDGTRLSIL.

The V call is TRBV28, the J call TRBJ2-5, with TRBD2 identical over 8 bases. Germline values: CDR1 MDHEN, CDR2 SYDVKM. The CDR3 is 16 amino acids. V dropped 1 base and J dropped 5; count of bases not matched to a gene: 9. CDR3 sequence reads: CASSLFWREAGETQYF. The CDR3 nucleotides are TGTGCCAGCAGTTTATTTTGGCGGGAGGCGGGCGAGACCCAGTACTTC.

The chain combines TRBV5-6 with TRBJ1-2; D is perhaps TRBD1 (5 bases). The V and J ends lost 2 bases and 9 bases respectively, with 17 bases between them. Per the germline V gene, CDR1 is SGHDT and CDR2 is YYEEEE. The CDR3 is 14 amino acids. The CDR3, as DNA: TGTGCCAGCAGCTTCAATGGGGGACCAGAGAGCTACACCTTC. It codes for CASSFNGGPESYTF.

The J gene is TRBJ1-5, the V gene TRBV9; unclear D gene. CDR3 size: 14 residues. V dropped 3 bases and J dropped 1 base, with 8 bases sitting between them. CDR1 is SGDLS, CDR2 YYNGEE, per germline. This chain's CDR3 is CASSDTGSNQPQHF. CDR3 in DNA: TGTGCCAGCAGCGATACGGGGAGCAATCAGCCCCAGCATTTT. The variable domain in full, with the rest retrieved from reference TRBV9 and TRBJ1-5, is DSGVTQTPKHLITATGQRVTLRCSPRSGDLSVYWYQQSLDQGLQFLIQYYNGEERAKGNILERFSAQQFPDLHSELNLSSLELGDSALYFCASSDTGSNQPQHFGDGTRLSIL.

The V call is TRBV6-6, the J call TRBJ1-1; weak D call: TRBD1 (5 bases). The V end lost 0 bases, the J end lost 4 bases, and 9 bases lay between the germline ends. The CDR3 runs 14 residues. Germline-derived CDR1 and CDR2 are MNHNY and SVGAGI (reference sequence). CDR3 DNA sequence: TGTGCCAGCAGTTACTCAACCGGGGGCACTGAAGCTTTCTTT. It encodes CASSYSTGGTEAFF.

V and J are TRBV29-1 and TRBJ1-2; 9 nucleotides agree with TRBD1. CDR1 is SQVTM and CDR2 is ANQGSEA in the germline V gene. CDR3 size: 11 residues. J lost 10 bases, V lost 7 bases, and 7 bases had no gene match. This CDR3 is CSARDRDDYTF. Here the CDR3 DNA reads TGCAGCGCCCGGGACAGGGATGACTACACCTTC.

V usage is TRBV2 and J usage is TRBJ2-7; 9 positions agree with TRBD2. V lost 4 bases, J lost 7 bases, and 5 bases stayed unmatched. The CDR3 covers 13 residues. The germline V gene encodes CDR1 SNHLY and CDR2 FYNNEI. In DNA form, the CDR3 reads TGTGCCAGCAGTGGACTAGCGGAGGGGGAGCAGTACTTC. This sequence encodes CASSGLAEGEQYF.

This clone was detected once. CDR3 DNA: TGTGCCAGCAGCGTAAAGGGGGGTACTAATGAAAAACTGTTTTTT. Protein product: CASSVKGGTNEKLFF. This chain connects TRBV9 to TRBJ1-4; D might be TRBD1 (6 bases). The CDR3 is 15 amino acids. Germline lookup yields CDR1 SGDLS and CDR2 YYNGEE. The ends were cut back, 1 base at V and 2 bases at J, with 9 bases in the middle.

In this sample, this clone turned up once. The chain is built from TRBV28 and TRBJ2-7; D gene uncertain. CDR3 length equals 14 residues. CDR1 is MDHEN, CDR2 SYDVKM, per germline. Trimming cost V 5 bases and J 0 bases, with 11 bases left between them. CDR3 sequence reads: CASSTPGSSYEQYF. The CDR3 nucleotides read TGTGCCAGCAGTACACCAGGAAGCTCCTACGAGCAGTACTTC. The entire variable domain, with the rest obtained from reference TRBV28 and TRBJ2-7, is as follows: DVKVTQSSRYLVKRTGEKVFLECVQDMDHENMFWYRQDPGLGLRLIYFSYDVKMKEKGDIPEGYSVSREKKERFSLILESASTNQTSMYLCASSTPGSSYEQYFGPGTRLTVT.

This chain connects TRBV6-5 to TRBJ2-7; D unresolved. With 0 bases removed from V and 0 bases from J, the gap between germline ends came to 9 bases. The CDR3 extends over 15 amino acids. Germline CDR1 is MNHEY and CDR2 is SVGAGI. The CDR3 DNA reads as TGTGCCAGCAGTTACTCGAATTTTGGCTCCTACGAGCAGTACTTC. This encodes CASSYSNFGSYEQYF.

This clone is labeled as medium-sized. The chain has TRBV4-1 and TRBJ1-1, with a weak D call TRBD1 (5 bases). CDR1 is MGHRA and CDR2 is YSYEKL in the germline V gene. The ends were cut back, 2 bases at V and 0 bases at J, with 10 bases in the middle. CDR3 size: 15 residues. DNA for the CDR3: TGCGCCAGCAGCCAAAGGGGATATATGAACACTGAAGCTTTCTTT. This translates into CASSQRGYMNTEAFF.

The chain combines TRBV27 with TRBJ2-4, with 7 bases lining up with TRBD1. Germline CDR1 is MNHEY and CDR2 is SMNVEV (reference sequence). After removal of 3 bases from V and 0 bases from J, the junction contained 5 bases not matched to a gene. The CDR3 sequence is 16 residues long. CDR3 in amino acids: CASSFRTGLAKNIQYF. CDR3 bases: TGTGCCAGCAGTTTTCGGACAGGACTAGCCAAAAACATTCAGTACTTC.